Presented here are 9 T cell receptor beta chains from one specimen sequenced in a study of response to subunit inactivated influenza vaccine. One entry per CDR3 protein, called by TCRdb with MiXCR from the RT-PCR reads. There are 500,000 to 600,000 distinct CDR3 sequences in the sample; approximately 12% occur only once, and around 9.6% lies in the top ten. The input for sequencing was PBMCs from blood, taken on the day of vaccination. Source of these receptors: a man aged 50 to 60 who received an inactivated influenza vaccine.

This clonotype came up many times. The rearrangement links TRBV3-1 to TRBJ2-1; 9 positions agree with TRBD2. The junction had 2 bases not matched to a gene; V was cut back by 2 bases and J by 6 bases. This CDR3 comprises 14 residues. Germline V gene data show CDR1 as LGHDT and CDR2 as YNNKEL (reference sequence). The CDR3 region is CASSQLAGTNEQFF. The CDR3 nucleotides read TGTGCCAGCAGCCAACTAGCGGGGACCAATGAGCAGTTCTTC.

This clonotype was seen ten or more times. The chain carries TRBV7-2 and TRBJ2-1; D not resolved. V lost 2 bases to trimming and J lost 7 bases, with 9 bases between them. The CDR3 is made up of 13 amino acids. Germline V lookup: CDR1 SGHTA, CDR2 FQGNSA. DNA of the CDR3: TGTGCCAGCAGCTTACCTAGTTTGAATGAGCAGTTCTTC. Its translation: CASSLPSLNEQFF.

CDR3 in DNA: TGTGCCAGCAGCTTAGATACTAGCGGGAAACAGTATTTT. Protein product: CASSLDTSGKQYF. The chain has TRBV11-2 and TRBJ2-3; TRBD2 matches at 10 bases. This CDR3 has 13 amino acids. After removal of 0 bases from V and 12 bases from J, the junction contained 3 bases not matched to a gene. The germline gives CDR1 SGHAT, CDR2 FQNNGV.

This clonotype was recorded a few times. The chain links TRBV7-3 to TRBJ2-3, with D unresolved. The germline CDR1 and CDR2 sequences are SGHTA and FQGTGA. The V end was cut by 5 bases, the J end by 0 bases, with 12 bases between. There are 15 residues in the CDR3. CDR3 sequence: CASSNQATSTDTQYF. For the CDR3, the DNA is TGTGCCAGCAGCAATCAAGCAACTAGCACAGATACGCAGTATTTT.

In this sample, this clonotype turned up many times. The chain carries TRBV27 and TRBJ2-5; 7 bases are shared with TRBD1. Germline-derived CDR1 and CDR2 are MNHEY and SMNVEV (reference sequence). J was trimmed by 4 bases and V by 11 bases; bases with no gene match: 16. The CDR3 has 15 amino acids. The CDR3 is CAGLRTGSPGETQYF. CDR3 sequence (DNA): TGTGCCGGCCTACGGACAGGCTCCCCGGGAGAGACCCAGTACTTC.

This chain connects TRBV7-9 to TRBJ2-1; D possibly corresponds to TRBD2 (5 bases). This CDR3 has 14 residues. CDR1 SEHNR and CDR2 FQNEAQ come from the germline V gene (reference sequence). V lost 8 bases to trimming and J lost 7 bases, with 18 bases between them. CDR3 sequence: CASEPRLPGNEQFF. CDR3 coding DNA: TGTGCCAGCGAACCTCGGCTACCGGGGAATGAGCAGTTCTTC.

This clonotype was found many times. The V gene is TRBV5-1, the J gene TRBJ2-2; 7 bases map to TRBD1. The CDR3 is 15 residues long. The V and J ends lost 5 bases and 2 bases, in that order; junction bases with no gene match: 6. Germline CDR1 is SGHRS and CDR2 is YFSETQ. DNA for the CDR3: TGCGCCAGCAGGACCGGGACAGATAACACCGGGGAGCTGTTTTTT. It codes for CASRTGTDNTGELFF.

V usage is TRBV24-1 and J usage is TRBJ2-3; TRBD2 is a possible D gene (6 bases). Per germline, CDR1 KGHDR and CDR2 SFDVKD. Trimming stripped 4 bases from V and 4 bases from J, with 8 bases between. This CDR3 spans 13 amino acids. The CDR3 protein is CATSEGTPDTQYF. CDR3 nucleotide sequence: TGTGCCACCAGTGAGGGGACTCCAGATACGCAGTATTTT.

V gene TRBV7-9 combines with J gene TRBJ2-1; 9 bases match TRBD1. This CDR3 has 14 residues. The V and J ends lost 1 base and 9 bases, in that order; junction bases with no gene match: 4. Germline assignment: CDR1 SEHNR and CDR2 FQNEAQ (reference sequence). The CDR3 loop is CASSLGQGGSEQFF. DNA for the CDR3: TGTGCCAGCAGCTTAGGACAGGGGGGAAGTGAGCAGTTCTTC.